This TCR beta chain was captured in a study of control samples from healthy donors and cancer patients. Profiling relied on immunoSEQ multiplex PCR, and the TCRdb table lists in-frame clones only, not all of them. The table has around 150,000 clones, over 85% seen once. CDR1 and CDR2 (germline): KGHSH, LQKENI. The CDR3 totals 16 residues. Losses at the gene ends were 2 bases for V and 0 bases for J; bases not matched to a gene: 4. This clonotype was obtained from a woman aged 40 to 55 in good health. Sequenced sample: blood. The chain has TRBV18 and TRBJ2-3, with 8 bases identical to TRBD2. CDR3 amino acids: CASSPRTSSSTDTQYF. CDR3 in DNA: TGTGCCAGCTCACCAAGGACTAGCAGTAGCACAGATACGCAGTATTTT.